This T cell receptor beta chain appears in the sequencing data of a study of molecular identifiers for immune sequencing clone quantification. Study context: RNA from 20,000 or 100,000 naive CD8 cells was split five ways in replicates, with four sequenced.

In germline, CDR1 is SGHDN, CDR2 FVKESK. CDR3 length: 11 amino acids. For naive CD8 T cells, sorting used the CD8+CD4-CCR7+CD45RA+ phenotype. Turning to this clonotype: Relative to the germline gene, one junction end is altered; a read error may explain this.

TCRdb processed the PCR reads anew with MiXCR; each CDR3 protein has one entry. Here the sample spans roughly 630,000 distinct CDR3 sequences, over 25% being singletons. This receptor was taken from a human donor in good health. Some libraries in this study had Jurkat cell RNA spiked in. Sequenced material: naive CD8+ T cells from blood, with Jurkat cell RNA spiked in. The subset here: FACS-sorted CD8+CD4-CCR7+CD45RA+ naive T cells. The V and J genes are TRBV14 and TRBJ2-7; D is perhaps TRBD2 (5 bases). In DNA, the CDR3 is TGTGCCAGCTCGGAGGTCTACGAGCAGCACTTC. It yields the protein CASSEVYEQHF.